The 12 T cell receptor beta chains below were found in one sample sequenced in a study of blood T cell repertoires in COVID-19. Profiling relied on immunoSEQ multiplex PCR, and the TCRdb table lists in-frame clones only, not all of them. The sample consists of around 300,000 clones, 86% of them appearing once. The source material was peripheral blood. All receptors come from a woman aged 70-85 years with COVID-19, enrolled during active disease.

J is TRBJ2-4 and V is TRBV21-1; the table names TRBD1, a call not compared with the DNA. TRBV21-1 is assigned pseudogene status. This CDR3 has 17 residues. The CDR3 sequence is CASFDQGPLLAKNIQYF. CDR3 nucleotide sequence: TGTGCCAGTTTTGACCAGGGTCCTCTTTTAGCCAAAAACATTCAGTACTTC.

This sequence joins TRBV3-1 (or the pseudogene TRBV3-2) and TRBJ1-5, with unresolved D. Germline loops: CDR1 LGHDT, CDR2 YNNKEL (reference sequence). The CDR3 contains 14 residues. V lost 3 bases and J 0 bases, leaving 6 bases between the germline ends. CDR3 in amino acids: CASSHFNSNQPQHF. In nucleotides, the CDR3 is TGTGCCAGCAGCCATTTTAATAGCAATCAGCCCCAGCATTTT.

This chain connects TRBV24-1 to TRBJ2-2, with a tentative D call TRBD1 (6 bases). V dropped 1 base and J dropped 0 bases, with 11 bases sitting between them. CDR1 is KGHDR, CDR2 SFDVKD, per germline. This CDR3 region has 17 residues. The DNA of the CDR3 is TGTGCCACCAGTGATTTCGACAGGCTACCGAACACCGGGGAGCTGTTTTTT. Translation gives CATSDFDRLPNTGELFF.

In this sample, this clone turned up once. The chain is built from TRBV5-1 and TRBJ2-3; 9 bases line up with TRBD2. This CDR3 contains 15 residues. Germline V gene data show CDR1 as SGHRS and CDR2 as YFSETQ. J gave up 2 bases and V 2 bases, and 3 bases lay outside the gene matches. The CDR3 nucleotides are TGCGCCAGCAGCTTCGCGGGGGGGTCCACAGATACGCAGTATTTT. This gives the protein CASSFAGGSTDTQYF.

The chain carries TRBV6-5 and TRBJ1-5; D is perhaps TRBD1 (6 bases). Trimming took off 4 bases at V and 5 bases at J, with 15 bases between the two ends. CDR3 length equals 15 residues. Germline V gives CDR1 MNHEY, CDR2 SVGAGI. In nucleotides, the CDR3 is TGTGCCAGCAGTTTCCGGGACACTTGGGATCAGCCCCAGCATTTT. The encoded protein is CASSFRDTWDQPQHF.

This clone appeared a single time. J is TRBJ2-1 and V is TRBV5-1; TRBD2 matches at 9 bases. The length of the CDR3 is 15 residues. Per the germline V gene, CDR1 is SGHRS and CDR2 is YFSETQ. Trimming removed 4 bases from V and 7 bases from J; junction bases left unmatched: 9. The CDR3 reads CASSPRAGGQNEQFF. The CDR3 nucleotides are TGCGCCAGCAGCCCGCGGGCGGGGGGGCAGAATGAGCAGTTCTTC.

This rearrangement joins TRBV6-6 to TRBJ2-7, with D possibly being TRBD2 (6 bases). The CDR3 consists of 16 residues. The germline V gene has CDR1 MNHNY and CDR2 SVGAGI (reference sequence). V shed 6 bases and J shed 3 bases, with 21 bases lying between them. CDR3 loop: CASSPTSPITIYEQYF. CDR3 sequence (DNA): TGTGCCAGCAGCCCGACTAGTCCGATTACCATCTACGAGCAGTACTTC.

In its sample, this clone was seen once. The V call is TRBV2, the J call TRBJ2-2; 8 bases line up with TRBD1. This CDR3 contains 15 residues. Germline CDR1 reads SNHLY; CDR2 reads FYNNEI. The V segment lost 5 bases and the J segment 4 bases; nucleotides outside the gene matches: 6. The CDR3 bases are TGTGCCAGCAGTCAGGACAGGGCAAGCACCGGGGAGCTGTTTTTT. As protein: CASSQDRASTGELFF.

The V call is TRBV28, the J call TRBJ2-7, with 7 bases fitting TRBD1. The germline gives CDR1 MDHEN, CDR2 SYDVKM. After removal of 7 bases from V and 4 bases from J, the junction contained 10 bases not matched to a gene. The CDR3 consists of 14 residues. CDR3: CASTRQGKGYEQYF. The CDR3 DNA follows: TGTGCCAGCACTCGACAGGGTAAAGGTTACGAGCAGTACTTC.

This clone was found a few times. The V and J genes are TRBV4-1 and TRBJ2-7; TRBD2 aligns across 13 bases. This CDR3 region has 15 residues. Germline V gene data show CDR1 as MGHRA and CDR2 as YSYEKL. Trimming took 1 base from V and 4 from J; bases not matched to a gene: 1. Written as DNA, the CDR3 is TGCGCCAGCAGCCAAGGGACTAGCGGGGGTTACGAGCAGTACTTC. Translated: CASSQGTSGGYEQYF.

The chain joins TRBV28 to TRBJ1-4; D may be TRBD1 (5 bases). The V end was cut by 8 bases, the J end by 8 bases, with 21 bases between. CDR1 and CDR2 (germline): MDHEN, SYDVKM. CDR3 length equals 15 residues. The CDR3 here is CASQFRDSFGEKLFF. CDR3 in DNA: TGTGCCAGCCAATTCCGGGACTCCTTCGGGGAAAAACTGTTTTTT.

A single count supports this clone. The genes are TRBV4-3 and TRBJ2-7, with a weak D call TRBD1 (5 bases). V dropped 1 base and J dropped 5 bases, with 15 bases sitting between them. Germline V gives CDR1 LGHNA, CDR2 YSLEER. The CDR3 spans 15 residues. The CDR3 reads CASSQGRGSWNEQYF. The CDR3 bases are TGCGCCAGCAGCCAAGGAAGGGGTAGTTGGAACGAGCAGTACTTC.